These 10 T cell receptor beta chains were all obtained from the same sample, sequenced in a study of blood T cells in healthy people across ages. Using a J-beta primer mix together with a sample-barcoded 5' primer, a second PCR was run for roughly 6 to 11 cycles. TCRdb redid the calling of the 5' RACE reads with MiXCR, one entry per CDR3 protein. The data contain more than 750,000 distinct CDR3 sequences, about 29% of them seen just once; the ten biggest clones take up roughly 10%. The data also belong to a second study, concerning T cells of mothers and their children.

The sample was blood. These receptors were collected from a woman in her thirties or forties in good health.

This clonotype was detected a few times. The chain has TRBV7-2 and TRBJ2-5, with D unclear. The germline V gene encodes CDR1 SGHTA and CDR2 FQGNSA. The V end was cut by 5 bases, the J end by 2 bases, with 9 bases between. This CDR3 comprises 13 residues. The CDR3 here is CASSPPQQETQYF. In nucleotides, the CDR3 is TGTGCCAGCAGCCCCCCCCAGCAAGAGACCCAGTACTTC.

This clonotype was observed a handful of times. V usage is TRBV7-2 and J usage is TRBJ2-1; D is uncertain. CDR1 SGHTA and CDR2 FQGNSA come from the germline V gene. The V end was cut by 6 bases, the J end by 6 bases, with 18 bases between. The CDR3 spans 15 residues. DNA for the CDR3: TGTGCCAGCAGGAAAGGGTCCGTGACCCCCAATGAGCAGTTCTTC. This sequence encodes CASRKGSVTPNEQFF.

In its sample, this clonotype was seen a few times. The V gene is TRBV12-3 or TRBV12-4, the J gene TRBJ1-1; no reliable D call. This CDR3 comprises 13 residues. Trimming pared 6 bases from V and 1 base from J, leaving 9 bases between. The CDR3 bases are TGTGCCAGCAGCGGTATATCGAACACTGAAGCTTTCTTT. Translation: CASSGISNTEAFF.

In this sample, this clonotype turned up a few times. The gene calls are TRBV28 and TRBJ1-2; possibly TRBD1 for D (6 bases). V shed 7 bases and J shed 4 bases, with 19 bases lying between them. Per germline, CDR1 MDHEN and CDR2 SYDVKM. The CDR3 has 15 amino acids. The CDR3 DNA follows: TGTGCCAGCAACCAACCGACAGAAGGGGGCTATGGCTACACCTTC. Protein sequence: CASNQPTEGGYGYTF.

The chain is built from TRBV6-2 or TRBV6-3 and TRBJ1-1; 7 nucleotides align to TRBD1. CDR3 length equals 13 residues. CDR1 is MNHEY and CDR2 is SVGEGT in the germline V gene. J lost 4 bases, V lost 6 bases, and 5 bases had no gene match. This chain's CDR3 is CASRTGVGTEAFF. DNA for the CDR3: TGTGCCAGCAGAACAGGGGTAGGCACTGAAGCTTTCTTT.

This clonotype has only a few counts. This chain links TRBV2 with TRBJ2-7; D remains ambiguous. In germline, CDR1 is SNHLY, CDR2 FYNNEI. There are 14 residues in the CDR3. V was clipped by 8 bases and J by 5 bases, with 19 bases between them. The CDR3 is CASQNSEVGHEQYF. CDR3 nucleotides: TGTGCCAGCCAAAACAGCGAGGTCGGCCACGAGCAGTACTTC.

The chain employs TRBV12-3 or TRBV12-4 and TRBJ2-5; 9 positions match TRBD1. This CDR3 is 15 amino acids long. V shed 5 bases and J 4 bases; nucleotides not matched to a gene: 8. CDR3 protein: CASSPGTGIRETQYF. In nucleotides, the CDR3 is TGTGCCAGCAGTCCCGGGACAGGGATAAGAGAGACCCAGTACTTC.

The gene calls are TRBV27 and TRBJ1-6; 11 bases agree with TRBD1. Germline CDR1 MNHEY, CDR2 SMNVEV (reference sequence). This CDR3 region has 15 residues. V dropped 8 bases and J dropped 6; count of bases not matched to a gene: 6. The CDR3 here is CASHAGTGGNSPLHF. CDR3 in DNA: TGTGCCAGCCACGCCGGGACAGGGGGTAATTCACCCCTCCACTTT.

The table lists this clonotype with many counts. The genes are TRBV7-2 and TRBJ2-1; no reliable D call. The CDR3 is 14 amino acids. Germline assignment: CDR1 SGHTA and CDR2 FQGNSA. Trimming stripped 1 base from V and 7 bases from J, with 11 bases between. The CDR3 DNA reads TGTGCCAGCAGCTTAGAGTCGCTGAGTAATGAGCAGTTCTTC. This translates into CASSLESLSNEQFF.

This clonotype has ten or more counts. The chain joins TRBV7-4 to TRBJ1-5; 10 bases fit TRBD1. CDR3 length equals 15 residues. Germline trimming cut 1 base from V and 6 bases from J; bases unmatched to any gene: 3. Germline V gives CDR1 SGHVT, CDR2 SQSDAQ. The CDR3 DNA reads TGTGCCAGCAGCTTAGGGGGACAGGGGAGTCAGCCCCAGCATTTT. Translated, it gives CASSLGGQGSQPQHF.